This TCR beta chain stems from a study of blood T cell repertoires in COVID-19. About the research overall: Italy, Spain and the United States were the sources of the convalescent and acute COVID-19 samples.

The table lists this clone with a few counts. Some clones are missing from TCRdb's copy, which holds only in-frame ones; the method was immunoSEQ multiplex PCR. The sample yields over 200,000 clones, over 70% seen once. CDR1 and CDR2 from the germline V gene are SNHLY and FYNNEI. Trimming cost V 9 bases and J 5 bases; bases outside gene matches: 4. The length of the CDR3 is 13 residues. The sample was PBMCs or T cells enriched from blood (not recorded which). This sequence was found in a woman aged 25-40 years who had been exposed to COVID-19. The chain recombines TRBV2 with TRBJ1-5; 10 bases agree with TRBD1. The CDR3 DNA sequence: TGTGCCAGTTCCGGGACAGGGGATCAGCCCCAGCATTTT. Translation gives CASSGTGDQPQHF.